The clone carrying this TCR beta chain has more than one count but fewer than ten. Its target is not known. The data derive from a study of T cell repertoires in cytomegalovirus infection. Study-level findings and limits: Cumulative frequency (of public TCR beta family members) identified carriers of CMV plus the relevant HLA. HLA-C-restricted, CMV-specific TCR beta clonotypes were dominant ex vivo.

TCRdb analysed the reads with MiXCR anew, one entry per CDR3 protein. The sample consists of under 600,000 distinct CDR3 sequences, about 17% of them appearing once. This TCR was recovered from a human donor in good health (CMV status not recorded). Some clones in this sample may be carry-over from other donors' samples. Specimen: CD8+ T cells from PBMCs.

The CDR3 DNA is TGTGCCAGTAGTATAGGTGGACAGGGAAATTTCTACGAGCAGTACTTC. Protein sequence: CASSIGGQGNFYEQYF. The chain recombines TRBV19 with TRBJ2-7; 8 nucleotides agree with TRBD1. The CDR3 sequence is 16 residues long. From germline, CDR1 is LNHDA and CDR2 SQIVND (reference sequence). V lost 1 base, J lost 3 bases, and 8 bases stayed unmatched.